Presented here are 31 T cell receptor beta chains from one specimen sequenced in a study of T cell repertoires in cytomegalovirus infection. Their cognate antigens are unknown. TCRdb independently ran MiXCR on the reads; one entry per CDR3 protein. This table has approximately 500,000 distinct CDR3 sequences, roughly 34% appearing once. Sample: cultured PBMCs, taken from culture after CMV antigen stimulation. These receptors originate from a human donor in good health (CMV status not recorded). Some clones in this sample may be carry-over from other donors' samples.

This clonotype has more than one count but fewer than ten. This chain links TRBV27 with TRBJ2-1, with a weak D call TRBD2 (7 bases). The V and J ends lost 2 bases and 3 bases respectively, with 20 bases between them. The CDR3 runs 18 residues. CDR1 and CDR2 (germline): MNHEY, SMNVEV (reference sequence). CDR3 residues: CASSLRGRGGRIYNEQFF. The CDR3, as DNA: TGTGCCAGCAGTTTAAGGGGGAGGGGCGGGAGAATCTACAATGAGCAGTTCTTC.

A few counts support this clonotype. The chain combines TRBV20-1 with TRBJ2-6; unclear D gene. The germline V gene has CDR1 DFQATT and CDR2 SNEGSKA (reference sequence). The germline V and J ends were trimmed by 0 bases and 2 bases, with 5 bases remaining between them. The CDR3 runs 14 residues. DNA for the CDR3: TGCAGTGCTAGAGACACCCCTGGGGCCAACGTCCTGACTTTC. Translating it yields CSARDTPGANVLTF.

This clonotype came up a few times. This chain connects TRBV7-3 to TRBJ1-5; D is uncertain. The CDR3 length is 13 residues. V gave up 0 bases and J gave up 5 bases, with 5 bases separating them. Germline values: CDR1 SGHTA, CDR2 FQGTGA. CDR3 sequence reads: CASSLTQDQPQHF. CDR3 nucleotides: TGTGCCAGCAGCTTAACCCAGGATCAGCCCCAGCATTTT. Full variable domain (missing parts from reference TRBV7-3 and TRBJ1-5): GAGVSQTPSNKVTEKGKYVELRCDPISGHTALYWYRQSLGQGPEFLIYFQGTGAADDSGLPNDRFFAVRPEGSVSTLKIQRTERGDSAVYLCASSLTQDQPQHFGDGTRLSIL.

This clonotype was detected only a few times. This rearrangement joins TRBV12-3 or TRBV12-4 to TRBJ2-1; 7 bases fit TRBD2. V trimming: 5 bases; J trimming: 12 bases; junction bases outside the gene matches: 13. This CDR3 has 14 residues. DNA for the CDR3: TGTGCCAGCAGTACCGGGGCTAGCGGTTTCGGGCAGTTCTTC. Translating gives CASSTGASGFGQFF.

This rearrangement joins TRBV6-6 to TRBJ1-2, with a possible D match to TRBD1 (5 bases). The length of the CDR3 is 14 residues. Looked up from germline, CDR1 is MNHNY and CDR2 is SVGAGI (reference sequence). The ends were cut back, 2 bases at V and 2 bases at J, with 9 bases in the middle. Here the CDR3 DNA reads TGTGCCAGCAGTTACCCGTCAGGGAACTATGGCTACACCTTC. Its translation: CASSYPSGNYGYTF.

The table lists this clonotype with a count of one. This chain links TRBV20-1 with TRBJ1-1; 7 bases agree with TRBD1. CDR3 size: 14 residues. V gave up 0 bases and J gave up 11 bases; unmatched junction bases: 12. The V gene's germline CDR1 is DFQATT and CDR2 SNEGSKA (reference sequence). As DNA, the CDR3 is TGCAGTGCTAGAGACCATACAGGGGAGGGAGGTGCTTTCTTT. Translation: CSARDHTGEGGAFF.

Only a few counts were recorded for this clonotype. The CDR3 DNA follows: TGCGCCAGCAGCCAAGATGGGGAAAGGCCAGCTTACAATGAGCAGTTCTTC. Translation gives CASSQDGERPAYNEQFF. The chain couples TRBV4-1 to TRBJ2-1; D remains unclear. There are 17 residues in the CDR3. CDR1 and CDR2 from the germline V gene are MGHRA and YSYEKL. The germline V and J ends were trimmed by 0 bases and 4 bases, with 16 bases remaining between them.

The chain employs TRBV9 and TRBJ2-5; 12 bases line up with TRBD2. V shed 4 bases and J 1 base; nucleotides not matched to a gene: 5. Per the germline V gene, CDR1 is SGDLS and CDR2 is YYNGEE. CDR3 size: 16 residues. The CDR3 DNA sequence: TGTGCCAGCAGCCCGGGACTAGCGGGCATCCAAGAGACCCAGTACTTC. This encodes CASSPGLAGIQETQYF.

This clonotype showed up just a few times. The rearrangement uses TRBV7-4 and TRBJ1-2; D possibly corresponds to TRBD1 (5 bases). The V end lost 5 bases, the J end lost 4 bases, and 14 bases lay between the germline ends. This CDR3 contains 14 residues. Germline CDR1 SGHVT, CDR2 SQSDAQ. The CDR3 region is CASSTRQSRYGYTF. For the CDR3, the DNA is TGTGCCAGCAGCACCCGACAGAGTCGCTATGGCTACACCTTC.

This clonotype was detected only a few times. CDR3: CASSILVDQPQHF. The CDR3 coding sequence is TGTGCCAGTAGTATTCTAGTGGATCAGCCCCAGCATTTT. The chain has TRBV19 and TRBJ1-5, with D hard to call. CDR1 and CDR2 (germline): LNHDA, SQIVND (reference sequence). V lost 3 bases and J lost 5, with 8 bases in between. This CDR3 region has 13 residues.

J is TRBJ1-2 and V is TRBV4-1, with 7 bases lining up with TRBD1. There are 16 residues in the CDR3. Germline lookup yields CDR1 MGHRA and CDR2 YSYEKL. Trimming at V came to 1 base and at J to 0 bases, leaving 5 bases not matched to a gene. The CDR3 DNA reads TGCGCCAGCAGCCAAGCTTTTGGACAGGCTAACTATGGCTACACCTTC. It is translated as CASSQAFGQANYGYTF.

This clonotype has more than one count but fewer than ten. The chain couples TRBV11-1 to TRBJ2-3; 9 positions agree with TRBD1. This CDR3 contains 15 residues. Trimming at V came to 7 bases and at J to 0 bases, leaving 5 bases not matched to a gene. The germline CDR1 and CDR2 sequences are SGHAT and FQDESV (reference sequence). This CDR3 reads CASNDRGESTDTQYF. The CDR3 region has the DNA TGTGCCAGCAACGACAGGGGGGAAAGCACAGATACGCAGTATTTT.

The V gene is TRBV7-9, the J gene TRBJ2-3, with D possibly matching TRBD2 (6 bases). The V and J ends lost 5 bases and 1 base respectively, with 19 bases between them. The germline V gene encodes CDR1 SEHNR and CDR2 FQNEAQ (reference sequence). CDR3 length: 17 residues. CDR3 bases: TGTGCCAGCAGCCCTAGAATTCGGGGGTTTGGCACAGATACGCAGTATTTT. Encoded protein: CASSPRIRGFGTDTQYF.

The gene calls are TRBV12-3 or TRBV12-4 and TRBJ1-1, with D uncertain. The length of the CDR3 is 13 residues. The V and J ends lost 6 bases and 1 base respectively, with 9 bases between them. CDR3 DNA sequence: TGTGCCAGCAGAAAGGCCGAGAACACTGAAGCTTTCTTT. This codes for CASRKAENTEAFF.

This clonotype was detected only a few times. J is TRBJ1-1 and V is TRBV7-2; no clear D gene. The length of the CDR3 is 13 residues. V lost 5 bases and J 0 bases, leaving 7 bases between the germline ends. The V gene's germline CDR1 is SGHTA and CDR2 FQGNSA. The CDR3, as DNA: TGTGCCAGCAGCGTTCACATGAACACTGAAGCTTTCTTT. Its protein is CASSVHMNTEAFF.

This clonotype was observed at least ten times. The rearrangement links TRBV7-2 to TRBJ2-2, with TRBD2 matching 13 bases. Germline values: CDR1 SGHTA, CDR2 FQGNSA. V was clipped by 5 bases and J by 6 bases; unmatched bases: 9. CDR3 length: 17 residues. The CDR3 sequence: CASSPTSGRAGAGELFF. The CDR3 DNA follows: TGTGCCAGCAGCCCCACTAGCGGGAGGGCCGGAGCCGGGGAGCTGTTTTTT. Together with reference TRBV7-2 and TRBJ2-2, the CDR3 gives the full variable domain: GAGVSQSPSNKVTEKGKDVELRCDPISGHTALYWYRQSLGQGLEFLIYFQGNSAPDKSGLPSDRFSAERTGGSVSTLTIQRTQQEDSAVYLCASSPTSGRAGAGELFFGEGSRLTVL.

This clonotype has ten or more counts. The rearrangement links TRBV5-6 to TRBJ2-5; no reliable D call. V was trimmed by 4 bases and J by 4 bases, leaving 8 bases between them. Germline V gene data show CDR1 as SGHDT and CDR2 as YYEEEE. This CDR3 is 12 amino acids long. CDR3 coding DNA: TGTGCCAGCAGCATAGGATTAGAGACCCAGTACTTC. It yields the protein CASSIGLETQYF. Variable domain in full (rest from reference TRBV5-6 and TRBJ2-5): DAGVTQSPTHLIKTRGQQVTLRCSPKSGHDTVSWYQQALGQGPQFIFQYYEEEERQRGNFPDRFSGHQFPNYSSELNVNALLLGDSALYLCASSIGLETQYFGPGTRLLVL.

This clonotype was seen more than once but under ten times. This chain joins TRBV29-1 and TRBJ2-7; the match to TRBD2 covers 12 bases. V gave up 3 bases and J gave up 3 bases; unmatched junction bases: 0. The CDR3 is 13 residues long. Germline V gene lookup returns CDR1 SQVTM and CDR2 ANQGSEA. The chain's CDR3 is CSVEGLAGYEQYF. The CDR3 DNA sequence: TGCAGCGTTGAGGGACTAGCGGGCTACGAGCAGTACTTC.

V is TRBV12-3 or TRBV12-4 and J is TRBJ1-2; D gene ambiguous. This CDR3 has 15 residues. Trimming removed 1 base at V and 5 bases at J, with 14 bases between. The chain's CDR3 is CASSLENSLTYGYTF. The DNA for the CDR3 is TGTGCCAGCAGTTTAGAAAACAGTTTGACATATGGCTACACCTTC.

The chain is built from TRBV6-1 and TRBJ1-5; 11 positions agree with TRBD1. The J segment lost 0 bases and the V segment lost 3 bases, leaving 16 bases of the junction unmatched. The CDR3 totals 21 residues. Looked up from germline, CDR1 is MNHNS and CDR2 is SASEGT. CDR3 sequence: CASSESSWTGGLSYSNQPQHF. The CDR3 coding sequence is TGTGCCAGCAGTGAGAGCTCATGGACAGGGGGCCTCTCTTATAGCAATCAGCCCCAGCATTTT.

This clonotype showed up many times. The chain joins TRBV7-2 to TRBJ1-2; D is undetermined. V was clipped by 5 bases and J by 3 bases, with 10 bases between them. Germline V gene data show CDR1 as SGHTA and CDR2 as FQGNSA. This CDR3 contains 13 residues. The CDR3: CASSKPGDYGYTF. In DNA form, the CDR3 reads TGTGCCAGCAGCAAACCGGGAGACTATGGCTACACCTTC.

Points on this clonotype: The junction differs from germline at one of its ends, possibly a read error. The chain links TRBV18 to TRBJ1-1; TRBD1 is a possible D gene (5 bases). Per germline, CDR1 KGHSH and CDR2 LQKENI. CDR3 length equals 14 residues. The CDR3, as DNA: TGTGCCAGCTCACGGGGGACCATGAACACTGAAGCTCTCTTT. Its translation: CASSRGTMNTEALF. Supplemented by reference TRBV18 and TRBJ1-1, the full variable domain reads NAGVMQNPRHLVRRRGQEARLRCSPMKGHSHVYWYRQLPEEGLKFMVYLQKENIIDESGMPKERFSAEFPKEGPSILRIQQVVRGDSAAYFCASSRGTMNTEALFGQGTRLTVV.

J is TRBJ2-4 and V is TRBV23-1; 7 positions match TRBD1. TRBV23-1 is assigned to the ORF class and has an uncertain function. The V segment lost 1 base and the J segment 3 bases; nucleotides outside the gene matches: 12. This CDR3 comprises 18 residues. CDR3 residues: CASSQLTGWMNDKNIQYF. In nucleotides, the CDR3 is TGCGCCAGCAGTCAATTGACAGGGTGGATGAATGACAAAAACATTCAGTACTTC.

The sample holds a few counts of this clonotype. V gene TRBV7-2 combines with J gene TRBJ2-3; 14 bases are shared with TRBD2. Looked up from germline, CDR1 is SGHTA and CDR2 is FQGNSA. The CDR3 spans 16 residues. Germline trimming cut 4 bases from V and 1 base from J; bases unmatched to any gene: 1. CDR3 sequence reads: CASSWTSGGRTDTQYF. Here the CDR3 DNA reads TGTGCCAGCAGCTGGACTAGCGGGGGGCGCACAGATACGCAGTATTTT.

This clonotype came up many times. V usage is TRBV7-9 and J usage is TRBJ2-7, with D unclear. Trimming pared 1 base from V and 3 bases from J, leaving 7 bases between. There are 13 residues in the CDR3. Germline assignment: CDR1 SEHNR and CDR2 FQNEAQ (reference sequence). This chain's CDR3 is CASSLGPDYEQYV. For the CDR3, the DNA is TGTGCCAGCAGCTTAGGTCCAGACTACGAGCAGTACGTC.

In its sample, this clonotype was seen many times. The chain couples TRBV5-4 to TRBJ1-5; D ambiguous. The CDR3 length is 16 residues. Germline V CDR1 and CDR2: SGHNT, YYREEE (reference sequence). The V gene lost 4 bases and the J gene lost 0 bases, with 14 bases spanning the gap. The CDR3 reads CASSQTGSGSNQPQHF. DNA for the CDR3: TGTGCCAGCAGCCAAACGGGGTCGGGTAGCAATCAGCCCCAGCATTTT.

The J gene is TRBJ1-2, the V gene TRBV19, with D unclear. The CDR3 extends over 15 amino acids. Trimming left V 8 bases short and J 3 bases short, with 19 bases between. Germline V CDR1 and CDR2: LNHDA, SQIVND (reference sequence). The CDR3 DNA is TGTGCCAGTTCGGGCGCTACTACCTTCGACTATGGCTACACCTTC. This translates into CASSGATTFDYGYTF.

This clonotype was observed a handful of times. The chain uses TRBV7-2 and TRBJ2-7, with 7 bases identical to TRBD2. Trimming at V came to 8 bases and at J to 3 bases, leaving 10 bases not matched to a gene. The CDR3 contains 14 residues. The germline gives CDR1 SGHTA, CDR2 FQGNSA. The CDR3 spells CASRLSGGSYEQYF. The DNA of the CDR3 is TGTGCCAGCCGCCTCTCGGGGGGAAGCTACGAGCAGTACTTC.

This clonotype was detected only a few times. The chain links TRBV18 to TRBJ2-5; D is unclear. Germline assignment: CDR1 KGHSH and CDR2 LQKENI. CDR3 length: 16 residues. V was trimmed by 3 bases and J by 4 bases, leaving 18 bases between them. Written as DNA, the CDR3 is TGTGCCAGCTCACCCAACGTACAGAGTTTAGCAGAGACCCAGTACTTC. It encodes CASSPNVQSLAETQYF.

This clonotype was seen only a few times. The CDR3 bases are TGTGCCAGCAGCCCATCGGGACTAGCGGGAGACACCGGGGAGCTGTTTTTT. Amino acids: CASSPSGLAGDTGELFF. This sequence joins TRBV7-3 and TRBJ2-2; 14 nucleotides line up with TRBD2. Germline CDR1 SGHTA, CDR2 FQGTGA. Trimming took 5 bases from V and 3 from J; bases not matched to a gene: 5. The CDR3 contains 17 residues.

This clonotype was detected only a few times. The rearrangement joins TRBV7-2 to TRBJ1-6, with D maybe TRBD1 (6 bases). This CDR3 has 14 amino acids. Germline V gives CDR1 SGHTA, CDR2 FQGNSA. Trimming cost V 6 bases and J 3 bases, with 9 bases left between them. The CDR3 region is CASRQGNYNSPLHF. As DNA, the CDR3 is TGTGCCAGCAGGCAGGGGAACTATAATTCACCCCTCCACTTT.